This T cell receptor (beta chain) derives from a study of cytomegalovirus exposure and HLA in healthy donors. The PCR used 60 Vbeta and 13 Jbeta primers. Repertoires were generated with immunoSEQ multiplex PCR, while TCRdb's copy carries only in-frame clones and drops some. This sample has around 100,000 clones; around 61% occur once, and the top ten carry roughly 3.4%. Whereas donors were nominally healthy upon sampling, unrecorded immune exposures were probable. Findings of the study overall: A later analysis appeared to link common viral pathogens to several of the most significant clusters. Earlier analysis looked at TCR beta V segments, and most were productive about 87% or about 30% of the time. Fewer N-insertions (relative to the roughly 630-donor mean) were reportedly seen in an Asian-associated ancestry cluster in a later analysis.

This clone has just a few counts. No antigen is known for it. The germline gives CDR1 SQVTM, CDR2 ANQGSEA. This CDR3 contains 12 residues. The V and J ends lost 7 bases and 4 bases, in that order; junction bases with no gene match: 5. Sample: PBMCs. The sequence was collected from a woman aged 45-65 years in good health and CMV-seronegative. The chain employs TRBV29-1 and TRBJ2-3, with 7 bases identical to TRBD1. Here the CDR3 DNA reads TGCAGCGCCCGAAGGGGGCCAGATACGCAGTATTTT. Translated: CSARRGPDTQYF.